This T cell receptor beta chain was sequenced for a study of blood T cell repertoires in COVID-19. At the level of the study: There were acute and convalescent COVID-19 samples, and they came from the United States, Italy and Spain. PBMCs, B-cell-depleted T cells, or T cells were the source of the cDNA or gDNA that made up the material.

CDR3 length equals 14 residues. Trimming cost V 4 bases and J 0 bases, with 8 bases left between them. Germline CDR1 is LGHDT and CDR2 is YNNKEL (reference sequence). Produced via immunoSEQ multiplex PCR; TCRdb's table is partial and in-frame only. The sample includes approximately 33,000 clones, 88% of them seen just once. The gene calls are TRBV3-1 (or the pseudogene TRBV3-2) and TRBJ2-3; D gene unclear. The sequence was obtained from a man in his 70s with acute or convalescent COVID-19. Sequencing was carried out using peripheral blood. DNA of the CDR3: TGTGCCAGCAGCCCGGAGTTTAGCACAGATACGCAGTATTTT. Residues: CASSPEFSTDTQYF.